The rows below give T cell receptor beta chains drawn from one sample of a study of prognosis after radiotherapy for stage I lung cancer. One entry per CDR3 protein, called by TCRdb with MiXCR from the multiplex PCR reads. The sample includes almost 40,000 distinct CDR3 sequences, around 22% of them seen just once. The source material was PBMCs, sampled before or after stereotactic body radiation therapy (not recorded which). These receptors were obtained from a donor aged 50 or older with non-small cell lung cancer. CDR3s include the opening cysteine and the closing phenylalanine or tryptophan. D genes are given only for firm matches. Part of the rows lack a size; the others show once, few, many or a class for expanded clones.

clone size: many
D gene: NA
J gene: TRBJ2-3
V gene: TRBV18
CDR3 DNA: TGTGCCAGCTCACCACCGGATAGCAACTCGGGAGATACGCAGTATTTT
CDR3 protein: CASSPPDSNSGDTQYF

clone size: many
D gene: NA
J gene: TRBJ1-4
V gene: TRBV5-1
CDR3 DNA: TGCGCCAGCAGCTTGGACCCCAATGAAAAACTGTTTTTT
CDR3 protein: CASSLDPNEKLFF

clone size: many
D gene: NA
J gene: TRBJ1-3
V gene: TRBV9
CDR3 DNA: TGTGCCAGCAGCCCAGGGGAGGACTACTCTGGAAACACCATATATTTT
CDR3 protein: CASSPGEDYSGNTIYF

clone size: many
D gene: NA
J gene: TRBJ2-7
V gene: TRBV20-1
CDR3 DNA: TGCAGTGGGCTACCCAGGGATTGGTACAGGGAGCAGTACTTC
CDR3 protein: CSGLPRDWYREQYF

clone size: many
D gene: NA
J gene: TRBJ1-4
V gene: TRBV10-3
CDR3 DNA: TGTGCTCACTCCGGCAGCCTATTCGAAAAACTGTTTTTT
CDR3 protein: CAHSGSLFEKLFF

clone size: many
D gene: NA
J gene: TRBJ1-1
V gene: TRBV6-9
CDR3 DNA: TGTGCCAGCAGTTATGGAGTGGGTCAGAACACTGAAGCTTTCTTT
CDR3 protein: CASSYGVGQNTEAFF

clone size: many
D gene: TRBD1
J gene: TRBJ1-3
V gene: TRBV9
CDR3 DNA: TGTGCCAGCAGCTTGGGGACAGGGGGAAACACCATATATTTT
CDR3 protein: CASSLGTGGNTIYF

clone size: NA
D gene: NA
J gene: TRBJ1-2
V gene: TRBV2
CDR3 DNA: TGTGCCAGCATTGAAAGGCAGACGGATGGCTCCACCTTC
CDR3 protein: CASIERQTDGSTF

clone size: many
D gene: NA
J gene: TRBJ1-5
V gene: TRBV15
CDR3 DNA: TGTGCCACCAGCAGCGGGGGGGTGGGCAATCAGCCCCAGCATTTT
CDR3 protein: CATSSGGVGNQPQHF

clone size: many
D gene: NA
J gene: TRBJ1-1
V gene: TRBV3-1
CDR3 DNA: TGTGCCAGCAGCTCGGTCGAGACTGAAGCTTTCTTT
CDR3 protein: CASSSVETEAFF

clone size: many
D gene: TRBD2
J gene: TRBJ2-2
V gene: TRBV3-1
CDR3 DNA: TGTGCCAGCAACAGCCAAGACTTTCGAGGACTAGACACCGGGGAGCTGTTTTTT
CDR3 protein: CASNSQDFRGLDTGELFF

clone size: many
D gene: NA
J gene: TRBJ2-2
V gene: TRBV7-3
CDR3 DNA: TGTGCCAGCAGCCCGGAACCAAACACCGGGGAGCTGTTTTTT
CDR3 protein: CASSPEPNTGELFF

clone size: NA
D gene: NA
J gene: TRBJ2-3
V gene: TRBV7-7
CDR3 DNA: TGTGCTAGCAGCTTAACAGGGTCCCAGGGTACGCAGTATTTT
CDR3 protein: CASSLTGSQGTQYF

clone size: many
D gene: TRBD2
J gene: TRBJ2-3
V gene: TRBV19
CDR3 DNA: TGTGCCAGTAGTTCAGCAGCGGGGGGCCGAAGCACAGATACGCAGTATTTT
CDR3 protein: CASSSAAGGRSTDTQYF

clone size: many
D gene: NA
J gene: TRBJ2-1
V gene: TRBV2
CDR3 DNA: TGTGCCAGCAGTGAATCCCGCCTAGCGTTCAATGAGCAGTTCTTC
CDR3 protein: CASSESRLAFNEQFF

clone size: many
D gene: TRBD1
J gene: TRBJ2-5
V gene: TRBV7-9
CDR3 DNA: TGTGCCAGCAGCCCGGACAGGGGGCGACAAGAGACCCAGTACTTC
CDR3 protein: CASSPDRGRQETQYF

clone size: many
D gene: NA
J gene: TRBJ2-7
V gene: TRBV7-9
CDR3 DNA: TGTGCCAGCAGTCCAAGCGGGTCCATCGAGCAGTACTTC
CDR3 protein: CASSPSGSIEQYF

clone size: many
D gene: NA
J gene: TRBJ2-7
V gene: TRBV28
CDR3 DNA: TGTGCCAGCAGTTCCCGTGGGGGGAGCTCCTACGAGCAGTACTTC
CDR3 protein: CASSSRGGSSYEQYF

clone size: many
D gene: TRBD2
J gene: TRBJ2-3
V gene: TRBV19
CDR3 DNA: TGTGCCAGTAGAAGAGGTAGCGGGGAGACAGATACGCAGTATTTT
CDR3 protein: CASRRGSGETDTQYF

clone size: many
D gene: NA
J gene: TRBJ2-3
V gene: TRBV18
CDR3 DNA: TGTGCCAGCTCAACCCCTACAGATACGCAGTATTTT
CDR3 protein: CASSTPTDTQYF

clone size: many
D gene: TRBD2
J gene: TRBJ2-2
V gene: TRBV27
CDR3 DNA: TGTGCCAGCAGTTTCTCCGGCTCCGGGACTAGCGGGAGGAAAGCCGGGGAGCTGTTTTTT
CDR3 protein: CASSFSGSGTSGRKAGELFF

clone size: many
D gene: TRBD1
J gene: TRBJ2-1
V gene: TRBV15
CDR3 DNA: TGTGCCACCAGCAGAGTACACCTCGGACAGGGCAGGAGCTCCTACAATGAGCAGTTCTTC
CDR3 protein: CATSRVHLGQGRSSYNEQFF

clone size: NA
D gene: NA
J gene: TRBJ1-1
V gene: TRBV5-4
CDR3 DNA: TGTGCCAGCATCAGTCCGGACACTGAAGCTCTCTTT
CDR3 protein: CASISPDTEALF

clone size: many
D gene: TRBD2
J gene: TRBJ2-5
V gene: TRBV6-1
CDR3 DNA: TGTGCCAGCAGTGAAGAGTACGGCCTAGCGGGGGGGCAAGGCCAGTACTTC
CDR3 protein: CASSEEYGLAGGQGQYF

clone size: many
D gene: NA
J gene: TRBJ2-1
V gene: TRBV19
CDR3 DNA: TGTGCCAGTAATTTGGGGCCAGATTACAATGAGCAGTTCTTC
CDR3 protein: CASNLGPDYNEQFF

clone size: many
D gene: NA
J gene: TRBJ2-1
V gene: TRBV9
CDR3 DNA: TGTGCCAGTACAGCGGACTCCTACAATGAGCAGTTCTTC
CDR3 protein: CASTADSYNEQFF

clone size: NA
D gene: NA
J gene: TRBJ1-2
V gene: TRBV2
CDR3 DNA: TGTGCCAGCAGTGAAAACGAGTTCCTAAGGGATGGCTACACCTTC
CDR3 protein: CASSENEFLRDGYTF

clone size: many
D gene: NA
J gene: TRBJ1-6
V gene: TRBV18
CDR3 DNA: TGTGCCAGCTCGCCCGGGATTAACGGTAATTCACCCCTCCACTTT
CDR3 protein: CASSPGINGNSPLHF

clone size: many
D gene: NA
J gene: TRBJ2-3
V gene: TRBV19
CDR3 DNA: TGTGCCAGCCAACAAGGGGATGGGGCAGATACGCAGTATTTT
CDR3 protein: CASQQGDGADTQYF

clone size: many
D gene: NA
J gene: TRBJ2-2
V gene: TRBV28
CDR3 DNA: TGTGCCAGCAGTTTAGGGCGGGCCGCGCTGTTTTTT
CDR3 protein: CASSLGRAALFF

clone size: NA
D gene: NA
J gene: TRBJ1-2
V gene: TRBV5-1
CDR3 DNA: TGCGCCAGCAGCTACTATGGCTACACCTTC
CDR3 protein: CASSYYGYTF

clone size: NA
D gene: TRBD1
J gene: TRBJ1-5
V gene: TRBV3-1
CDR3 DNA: TGTGCCAGCAGTCACACAGGGGATCACGGACAGCCCCAGCATTTT
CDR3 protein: CASSHTGDHGQPQHF

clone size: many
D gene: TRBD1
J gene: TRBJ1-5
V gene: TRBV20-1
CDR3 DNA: TGCAGTGTCGGACAGGACAAAAATCAGCCCCAGCATTTT
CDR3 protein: CSVGQDKNQPQHF

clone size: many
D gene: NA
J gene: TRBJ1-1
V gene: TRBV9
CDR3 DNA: TGTGCCAGCAGCGTAGGTTCCCTGGGGGATATGAACACTGAAGCTTTCTTT
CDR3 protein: CASSVGSLGDMNTEAFF

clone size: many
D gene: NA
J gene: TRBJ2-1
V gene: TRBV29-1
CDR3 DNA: TGCAGCGTATCAGGAAGCTATCTCTACAATGAGCAGTTCTTC
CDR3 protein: CSVSGSYLYNEQFF

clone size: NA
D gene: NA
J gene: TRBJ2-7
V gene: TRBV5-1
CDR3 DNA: TGCGCCAGCAGCCCCGGACGCGGAGGGAATGGGTACGAGCAGTACTTC
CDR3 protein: CASSPGRGGNGYEQYF

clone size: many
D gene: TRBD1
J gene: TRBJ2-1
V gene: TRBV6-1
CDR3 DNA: TGTGCCAGCATCTTTTATGGGACAGGGCCAAACAATGAGCAGTTCTTC
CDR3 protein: CASIFYGTGPNNEQFF

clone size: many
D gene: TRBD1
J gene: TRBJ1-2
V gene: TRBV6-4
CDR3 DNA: TGTGCCAGCAGTAGCGAGGGGGCGCGGGGTCAAGGCTACACCTTC
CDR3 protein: CASSSEGARGQGYTF

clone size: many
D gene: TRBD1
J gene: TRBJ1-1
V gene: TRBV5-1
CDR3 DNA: TGCGCCAGCAGCCCGCGAGGGGGACAGGGCAACACTGAAGCTTTCTTT
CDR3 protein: CASSPRGGQGNTEAFF

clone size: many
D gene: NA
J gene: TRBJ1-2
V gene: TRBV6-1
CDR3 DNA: TGTGCCAGCAGTCTGGACAGTCTTGGCTACACCTTC
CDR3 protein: CASSLDSLGYTF

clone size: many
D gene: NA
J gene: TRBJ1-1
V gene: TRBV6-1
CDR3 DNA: TGTGCCAGCAGACCAGGACAGTCGAACACTGAAGCTTTCTTT
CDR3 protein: CASRPGQSNTEAFF

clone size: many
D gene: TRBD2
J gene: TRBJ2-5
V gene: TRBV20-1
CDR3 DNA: TGCAGTGCTAGAGTGGGGGGGTCGGAGACCCAGTACTTC
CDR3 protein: CSARVGGSETQYF

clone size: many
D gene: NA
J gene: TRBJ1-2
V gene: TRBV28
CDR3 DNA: TGTGCCAGCAGTTTCCCCAGGGCGCCCTATGGCTACACCTTC
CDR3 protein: CASSFPRAPYGYTF

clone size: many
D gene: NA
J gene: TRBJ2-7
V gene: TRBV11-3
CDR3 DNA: TGTGCCAGCAGCTTAGGTGACGGGGATTCCTACGAGCAGTACTTC
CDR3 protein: CASSLGDGDSYEQYF

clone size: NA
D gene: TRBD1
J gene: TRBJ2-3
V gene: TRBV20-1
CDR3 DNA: TGCAGTGCTAGAGATTTTGGACGTCGACAGGGGGAACCCACAGATACGCAGTATTTT
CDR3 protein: CSARDFGRRQGEPTDTQYF

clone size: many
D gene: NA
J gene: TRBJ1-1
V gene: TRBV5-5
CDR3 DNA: TGTGCCAGCAGCCCCCGGACGGGGGTGGGAAACACTGAAGCTTTCTTT
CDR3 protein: CASSPRTGVGNTEAFF

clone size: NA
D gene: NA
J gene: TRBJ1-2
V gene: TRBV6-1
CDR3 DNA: TGTGCCAGCAGTGGGACACGGTCGGCTGGCTACATCTTC
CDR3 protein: CASSGTRSAGYIF

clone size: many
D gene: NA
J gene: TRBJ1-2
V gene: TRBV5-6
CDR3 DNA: TGTGCCAGCAGCTCCACAGCATTCTATGGCTACACCTTC
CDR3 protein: CASSSTAFYGYTF

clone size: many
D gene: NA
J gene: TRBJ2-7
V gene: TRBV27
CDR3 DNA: TGTGCCAGCAGTGCCGCCGACACTACCTACGAGCAGTACTTC
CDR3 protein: CASSAADTTYEQYF

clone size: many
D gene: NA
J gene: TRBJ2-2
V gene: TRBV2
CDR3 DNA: TGTGCCAGCCTAAGGGACGGGGAGCTGTTTTTT
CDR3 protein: CASLRDGELFF